Shown below are 8 T cell receptor beta chains from a single sample sequenced in a study of cytomegalovirus exposure and HLA in healthy donors. The PCR used 60 Vbeta and 13 Jbeta primers. TCRdb keeps only in-frame clones here, not all; method: immunoSEQ multiplex PCR. This table has 80,000 to 100,000 clones, roughly 81% appearing once. The sequencing input was PBMCs. The receptor source for this set is a man in his forties in good health and CMV-seronegative.

Note on this clone: The missing conserved phenylalanine or tryptophan at the end of this CDR3 makes a read error likely. The V call is TRBV18, the J call TRBJ1-3, with 8 bases aligning to TRBD1. The CDR3 contains 16 residues. V was clipped by 1 base and J by 3 bases; unmatched bases: 5. The germline gives CDR1 KGHSH, CDR2 LQKENI. CDR3 nucleotide sequence: TGTGCCAGCTCACCACTTAGACAGGGGATTGGAAACACCATATATTCT. It codes for CASSPLRQGIGNTIYS.

This CDR3 reads CASSPLGGGDTGELFF. The CDR3 coding sequence is TGTGCCAGCAGCCCTCTGGGGGGGGGAGACACCGGGGAGCTGTTTTTT. The chain uses TRBV9 and TRBJ2-2, with 7 bases matching TRBD2. The CDR3 length is 16 residues. V dropped 4 bases and J dropped 3; count of bases not matched to a gene: 9. Germline V gives CDR1 SGDLS, CDR2 YYNGEE.

The chain uses TRBV13 and TRBJ1-2, with 8 nucleotides matching TRBD1. Germline values: CDR1 PRHDT, CDR2 FYEKMQ (reference sequence). The CDR3 extends over 15 amino acids. The trim removed 4 bases at V and 5 bases at J, leaving 9 bases unmatched. CDR3 in amino acids: CASSSTGQGRYGYTF. The CDR3 region has the DNA TGTGCCAGCAGCTCAACCGGACAGGGAAGATATGGCTACACCTTC. Full variable domain (rest looked up from reference TRBV13 and TRBJ1-2): AAGVIQSPRHLIKEKRETATLKCYPIPRHDTVYWYQQGPGQDPQFLISFYEKMQSDKGSIPDRFSAQQFSDYHSELNMSSLELGDSALYFCASSSTGQGRYGYTFGSGTRLTVV.

V and J are TRBV29-1 and TRBJ1-1; no definite D call. V dropped 7 bases and J dropped 4 bases, with 19 bases sitting between them. This CDR3 has 14 residues. CDR1 is SQVTM and CDR2 is ANQGSEA in the germline V gene. The CDR3 bases are TGCAGCGCCCCCGGGGTGGGATCGGGCACTGAAGCTTTCTTT. It specifies CSAPGVGSGTEAFF.

The chain is built from TRBV5-1 and TRBJ1-1; TRBD1 might be the D (5 bases). V was trimmed by 0 bases and J by 1 base, leaving 13 bases between them. The CDR3 consists of 16 residues. The germline V gene encodes CDR1 SGHRS and CDR2 YFSETQ. CDR3 amino acids: CASSLDTGQGNTEAFF. CDR3 bases: TGCGCCAGCAGCTTGGACACAGGTCAAGGGAACACTGAAGCTTTCTTT.

CDR3 sequence (DNA): TGTGCCAGCAGCCGGGCCAGGGGAACTAACTATGGCTACACCTTC. It translates to CASSRARGTNYGYTF. The chain uses TRBV27 and TRBJ1-2; D is perhaps TRBD1 (6 bases). With 6 bases removed from V and 0 bases from J, the gap between germline ends came to 14 bases. Germline assignment: CDR1 MNHEY and CDR2 SMNVEV (reference sequence). The CDR3 extends over 15 amino acids.

This chain links TRBV27 with TRBJ2-7, with 7 bases matching TRBD1. The ends lost 7 bases at V and 5 bases at J; junction bases unmatched: 2. Per germline, CDR1 MNHEY and CDR2 SMNVEV (reference sequence). This CDR3 spans 11 amino acids. Written as DNA, the CDR3 is TGTGCCAGCACCGACAGGGACGAGCAGTACTTC. Protein: CASTDRDEQYF.

The genes are TRBV5-4 and TRBJ1-1, with D possibly TRBD1 on 5 matching bases. The V and J ends lost 2 bases and 7 bases respectively, with 15 bases between them. Germline loops: CDR1 SGHNT, CDR2 YYREEE (reference sequence). The CDR3 length is 14 residues. The CDR3 coding sequence is TGTGCCAGCAGCTTTGGGCAGACAGCTTTTGAAGCTTTCTTT. Its translation: CASSFGQTAFEAFF.